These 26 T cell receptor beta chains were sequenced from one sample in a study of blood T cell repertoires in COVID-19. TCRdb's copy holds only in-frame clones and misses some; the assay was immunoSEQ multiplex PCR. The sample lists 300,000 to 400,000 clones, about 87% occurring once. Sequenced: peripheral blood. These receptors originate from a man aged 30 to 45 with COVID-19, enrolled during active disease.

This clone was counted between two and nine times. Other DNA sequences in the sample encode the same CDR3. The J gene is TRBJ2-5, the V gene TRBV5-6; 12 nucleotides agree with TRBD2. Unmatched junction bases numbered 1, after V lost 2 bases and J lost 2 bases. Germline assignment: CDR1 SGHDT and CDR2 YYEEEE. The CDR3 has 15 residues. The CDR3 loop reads CASSLGLAGQETQYF. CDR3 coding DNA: TGTGCCAGCAGCTTAGGACTAGCGGGGCAAGAGACCCAGTACTTC.

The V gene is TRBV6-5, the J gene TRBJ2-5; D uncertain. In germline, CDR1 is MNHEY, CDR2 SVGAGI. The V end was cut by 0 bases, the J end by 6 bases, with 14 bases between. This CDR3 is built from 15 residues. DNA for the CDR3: TGTGCCAGCAGTTACTCGTTTGAGCGTAGTCAGACCCAGTACTTC. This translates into CASSYSFERSQTQYF.

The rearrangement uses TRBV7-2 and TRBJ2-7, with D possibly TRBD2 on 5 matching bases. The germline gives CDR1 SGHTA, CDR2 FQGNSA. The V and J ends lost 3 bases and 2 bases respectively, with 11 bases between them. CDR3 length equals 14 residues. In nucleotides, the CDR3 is TGTGCCAGCAGCTTGCTCGGGAATACCTACGAGCAGTACTTC. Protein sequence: CASSLLGNTYEQYF.

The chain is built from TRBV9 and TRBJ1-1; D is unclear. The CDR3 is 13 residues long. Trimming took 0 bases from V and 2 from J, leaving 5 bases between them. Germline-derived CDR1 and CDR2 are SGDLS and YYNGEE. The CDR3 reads CASSVDYNTEAFF. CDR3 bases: TGTGCCAGCAGCGTAGATTATAACACTGAAGCTTTCTTT.

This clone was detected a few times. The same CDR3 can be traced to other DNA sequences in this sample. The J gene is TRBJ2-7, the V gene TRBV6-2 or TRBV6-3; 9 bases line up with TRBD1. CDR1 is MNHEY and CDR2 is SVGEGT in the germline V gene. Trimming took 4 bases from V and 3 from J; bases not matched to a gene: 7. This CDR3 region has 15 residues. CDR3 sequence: CASSSPGQGNYEQYF. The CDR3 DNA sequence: TGTGCCAGCAGTTCCCCAGGACAGGGGAACTACGAGCAGTACTTC.

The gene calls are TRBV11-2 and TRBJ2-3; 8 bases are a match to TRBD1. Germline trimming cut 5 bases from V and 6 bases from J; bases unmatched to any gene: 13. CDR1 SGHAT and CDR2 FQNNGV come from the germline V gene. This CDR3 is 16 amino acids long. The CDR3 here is CASSHRTGRGTDTQYF. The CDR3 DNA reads TGTGCCAGCAGCCACAGGACAGGGCGAGGGACGGATACGCAGTATTTT.

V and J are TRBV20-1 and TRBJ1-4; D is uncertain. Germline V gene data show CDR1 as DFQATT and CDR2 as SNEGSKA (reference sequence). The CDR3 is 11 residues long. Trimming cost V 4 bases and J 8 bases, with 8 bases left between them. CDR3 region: CSAKKEEKLFF. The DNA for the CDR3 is TGCAGTGCTAAAAAAGAGGAAAAACTGTTTTTT.

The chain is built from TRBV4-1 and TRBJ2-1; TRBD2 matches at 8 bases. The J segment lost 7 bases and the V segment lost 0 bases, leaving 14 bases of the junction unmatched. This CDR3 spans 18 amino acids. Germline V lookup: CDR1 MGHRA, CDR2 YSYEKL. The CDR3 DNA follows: TGCGCCAGCAGCCAAGAAGGCGGAACGGGGGGGCCGCGGAATGAGCAGTTCTTC. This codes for CASSQEGGTGGPRNEQFF.

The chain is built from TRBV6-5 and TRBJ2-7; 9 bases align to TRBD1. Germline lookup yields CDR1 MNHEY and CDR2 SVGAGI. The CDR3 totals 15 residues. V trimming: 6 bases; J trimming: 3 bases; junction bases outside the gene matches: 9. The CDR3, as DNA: TGTGCCAGCAGAACAGGGGGCGTTCTCGGCTACGAGCAGTACTTC. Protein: CASRTGGVLGYEQYF.

The chain's CDR3 is CASSETGDRGYTF. CDR3 bases: TGTGCCAGCAGTGAGACAGGGGATAGGGGCTACACCTTC. The genes are TRBV6-1 and TRBJ1-2, with TRBD1 matching 8 bases. With V trimmed by 3 bases and J by 8 bases, 5 bases remained unmatched. Germline V gene data show CDR1 as MNHNS and CDR2 as SASEGT. The length of the CDR3 is 13 residues.

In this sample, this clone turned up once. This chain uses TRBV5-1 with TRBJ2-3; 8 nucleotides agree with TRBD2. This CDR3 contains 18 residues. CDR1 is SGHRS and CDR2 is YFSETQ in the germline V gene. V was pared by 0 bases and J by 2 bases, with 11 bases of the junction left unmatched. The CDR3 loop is CASSLAPGLAHVTDTQYF. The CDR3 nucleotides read TGCGCCAGCAGCTTGGCCCCCGGACTAGCTCACGTCACAGATACGCAGTATTTT. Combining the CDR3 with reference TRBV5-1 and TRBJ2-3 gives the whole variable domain KAGVTQTPRYLIKTRGQQVTLSCSPISGHRSVSWYQQTPGQGLQFLFEYFSETQRNKGNFPGRFSGRQFSNSRSEMNVSTLELGDSALYLCASSLAPGLAHVTDTQYFGPGTRLTVL.

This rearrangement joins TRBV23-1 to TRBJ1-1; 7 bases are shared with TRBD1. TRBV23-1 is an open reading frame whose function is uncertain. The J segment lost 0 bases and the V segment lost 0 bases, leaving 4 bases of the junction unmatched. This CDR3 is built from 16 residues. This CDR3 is CASSQSPGTVNTEAFF. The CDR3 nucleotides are TGCGCCAGCAGTCAATCGCCCGGGACAGTGAACACTGAAGCTTTCTTT.

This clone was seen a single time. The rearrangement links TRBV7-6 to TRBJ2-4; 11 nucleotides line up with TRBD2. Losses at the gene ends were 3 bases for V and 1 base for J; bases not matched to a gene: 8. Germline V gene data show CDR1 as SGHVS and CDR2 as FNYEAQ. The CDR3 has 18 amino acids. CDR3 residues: CASSFPTSGAGAKNIQYF. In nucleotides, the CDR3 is TGTGCCAGCAGCTTCCCGACTAGCGGGGCTGGGGCCAAAAACATTCAGTACTTC.

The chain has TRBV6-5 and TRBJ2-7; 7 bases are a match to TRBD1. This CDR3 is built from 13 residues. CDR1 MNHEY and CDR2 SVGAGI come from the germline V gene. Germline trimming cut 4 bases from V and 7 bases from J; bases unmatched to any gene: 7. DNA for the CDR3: TGTGCCAGCAGTTTCCAGGGGGTGGAGGAGCAGTACTTC. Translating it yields CASSFQGVEEQYF.

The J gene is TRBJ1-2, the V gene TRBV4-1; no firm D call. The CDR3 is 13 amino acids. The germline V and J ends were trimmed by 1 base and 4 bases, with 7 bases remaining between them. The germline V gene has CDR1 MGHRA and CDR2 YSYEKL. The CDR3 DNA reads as TGCGCCAGCAGCCAAGTCGGCGGCTATGGCTACACCTTC. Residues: CASSQVGGYGYTF.

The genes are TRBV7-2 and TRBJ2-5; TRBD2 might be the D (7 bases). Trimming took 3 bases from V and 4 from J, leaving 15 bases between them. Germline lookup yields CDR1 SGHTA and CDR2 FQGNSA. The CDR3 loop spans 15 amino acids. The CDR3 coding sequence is TGTGCCAGCAGCTTTAACGGGGGGCCGGGAGAGACCCAGTACTTC. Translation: CASSFNGGPGETQYF.

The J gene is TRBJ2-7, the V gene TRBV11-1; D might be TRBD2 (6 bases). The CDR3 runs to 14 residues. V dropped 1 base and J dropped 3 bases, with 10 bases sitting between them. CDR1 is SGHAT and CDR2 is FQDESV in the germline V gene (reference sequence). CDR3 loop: CASSLGRVDYEQYF. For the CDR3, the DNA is TGTGCCAGCAGCTTAGGGAGGGTGGACTACGAGCAGTACTTC.

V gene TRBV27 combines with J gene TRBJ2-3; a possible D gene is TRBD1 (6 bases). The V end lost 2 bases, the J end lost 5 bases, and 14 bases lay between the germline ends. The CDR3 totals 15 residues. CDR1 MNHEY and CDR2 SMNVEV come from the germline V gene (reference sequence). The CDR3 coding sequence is TGTGCCAGCAGTTTAAGAACAGGGCGTCAAGATACGCAGTATTTT. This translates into CASSLRTGRQDTQYF.

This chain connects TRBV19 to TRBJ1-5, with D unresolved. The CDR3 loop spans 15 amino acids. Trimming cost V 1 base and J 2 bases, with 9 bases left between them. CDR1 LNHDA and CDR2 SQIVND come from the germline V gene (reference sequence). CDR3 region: CASSIASLGNQPQHF. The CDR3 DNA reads TGTGCCAGTAGTATAGCCAGCCTAGGCAATCAGCCCCAGCATTTT.

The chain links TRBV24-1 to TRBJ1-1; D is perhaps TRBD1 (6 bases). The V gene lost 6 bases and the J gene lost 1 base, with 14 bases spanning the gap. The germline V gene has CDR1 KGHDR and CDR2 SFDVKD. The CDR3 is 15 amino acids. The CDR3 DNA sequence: TGTGCCACCAGTACCTCGGGCAGGGGGAACACTGAAGCTTTCTTT. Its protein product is CATSTSGRGNTEAFF.

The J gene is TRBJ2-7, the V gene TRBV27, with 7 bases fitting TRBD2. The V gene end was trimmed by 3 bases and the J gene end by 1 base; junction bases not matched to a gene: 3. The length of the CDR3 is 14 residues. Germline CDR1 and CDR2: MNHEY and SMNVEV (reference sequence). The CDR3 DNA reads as TGTGCCAGCAGTTTCGCTAGCGGATCCTACGAGCAGTACTTC. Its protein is CASSFASGSYEQYF.

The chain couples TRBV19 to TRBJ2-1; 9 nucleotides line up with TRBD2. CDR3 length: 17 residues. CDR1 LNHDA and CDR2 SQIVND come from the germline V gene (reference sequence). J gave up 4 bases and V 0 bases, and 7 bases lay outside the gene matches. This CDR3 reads CASSIEGGGASYNEQFF. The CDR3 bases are TGTGCCAGTAGTATAGAGGGCGGGGGGGCCTCTTACAATGAGCAGTTCTTC.

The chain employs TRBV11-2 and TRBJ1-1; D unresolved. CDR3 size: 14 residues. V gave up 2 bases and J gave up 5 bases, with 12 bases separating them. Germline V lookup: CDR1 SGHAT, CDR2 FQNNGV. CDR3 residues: CASSLSWGVTEAFF. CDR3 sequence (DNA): TGTGCCAGCAGCTTATCATGGGGAGTTACTGAAGCTTTCTTT.

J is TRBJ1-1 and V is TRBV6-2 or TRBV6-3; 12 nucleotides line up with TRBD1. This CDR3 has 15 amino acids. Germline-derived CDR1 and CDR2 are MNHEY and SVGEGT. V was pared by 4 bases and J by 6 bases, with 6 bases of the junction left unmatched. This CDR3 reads CASSSPGQGAPEAFF. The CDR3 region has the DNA TGTGCCAGCAGTTCCCCGGGACAGGGGGCGCCTGAAGCTTTCTTT.

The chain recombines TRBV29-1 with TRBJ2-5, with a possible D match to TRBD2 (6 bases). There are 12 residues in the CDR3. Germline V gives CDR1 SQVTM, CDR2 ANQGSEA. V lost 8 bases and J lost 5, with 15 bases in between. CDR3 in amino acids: CSIGTLEETQYF. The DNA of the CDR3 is TGCAGCATCGGGACTCTAGAGGAGACCCAGTACTTC.

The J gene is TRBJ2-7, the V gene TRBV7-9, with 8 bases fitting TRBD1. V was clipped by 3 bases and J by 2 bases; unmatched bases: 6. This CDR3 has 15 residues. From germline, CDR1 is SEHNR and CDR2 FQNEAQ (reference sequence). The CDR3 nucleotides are TGTGCCAGCAGCTTCGGACAGGGACGCACCTACGAGCAGTACTTC. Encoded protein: CASSFGQGRTYEQYF.